The 25 T cell receptor beta chains below all came from one sample that was sequenced in a study of blood T cell repertoires in COVID-19. TCRdb's copy holds only in-frame clones and misses some; the assay was immunoSEQ multiplex PCR. There are some 250,000 clones in the sample; 70% to 90% occur only once, and around 1.8% lies in the top ten. The sequenced sample consisted of peripheral blood. The receptor source for this set is a young man with active or convalescent COVID-19.

The V call is TRBV6-5, the J call TRBJ1-2; 7 bases line up with TRBD1. Germline lookup yields CDR1 MNHEY and CDR2 SVGAGI. V lost 6 bases, J lost 7 bases, and 11 bases stayed unmatched. The CDR3 consists of 14 residues. CDR3 amino acids: CASRGGALQSGYTF. DNA for the CDR3: TGTGCCAGCAGAGGGGGCGCGCTACAATCTGGCTACACCTTC.

The rearrangement links TRBV4-3 to TRBJ1-3; perhaps TRBD1 as D (6 bases). V was cut by 0 bases and J by 2 bases, with 14 bases left in between. Germline loops: CDR1 LGHNA, CDR2 YSLEER. CDR3 length equals 17 residues. CDR3 protein: CASSQDLATGTGNTIYF. For the CDR3, the DNA is TGCGCCAGCAGCCAAGATCTGGCCACAGGGACTGGAAACACCATATATTTT.

V gene TRBV6-5 combines with J gene TRBJ2-1; tentative D call: TRBD2 (5 bases). V was shortened by 4 bases and J by 7 bases, with 20 bases between the two germline ends. Germline-derived CDR1 and CDR2 are MNHEY and SVGAGI. The CDR3 consists of 16 residues. CDR3 amino acids: CASSSSSAALENEQFF. DNA of the CDR3: TGTGCCAGCAGTTCAAGTAGCGCGGCTTTAGAAAATGAGCAGTTCTTC.

This clone was seen just once. This chain joins TRBV4-3 and TRBJ1-5; D is unresolved. Germline V gives CDR1 LGHNA, CDR2 YSLEER. This CDR3 is 14 amino acids long. The V end was cut by 0 bases, the J end by 0 bases, with 3 bases between. The DNA for the CDR3 is TGCGCCAGCAGCCAAGATATTAGCAATCAGCCCCAGCATTTT. It specifies CASSQDISNQPQHF.

Of note for this clone: Other DNA sequences within the sample encode an identical CDR3. The V gene is TRBV29-1, the J gene TRBJ2-5; TRBD1 aligns across 8 bases. Germline-derived CDR1 and CDR2 are SQVTM and ANQGSEA. The junction had 0 bases not matched to a gene; V was cut back by 4 bases and J by 5 bases. The CDR3 sequence is 11 residues long. CDR3 region: CSVGQGETQYF. DNA of the CDR3: TGCAGCGTTGGACAGGGGGAGACCCAGTACTTC.

The rearrangement links TRBV12-3 or TRBV12-4 to TRBJ1-2; 8 bases agree with TRBD1. This CDR3 is 13 amino acids long. Trimming at V came to 4 bases and at J to 5 bases, leaving 3 bases not matched to a gene. In nucleotides, the CDR3 is TGTGCCAGCAGTTCTACAGGGGGGTATGGCTACACCTTC. This translates into CASSSTGGYGYTF.

The CDR3 region is CASSSDRGPNEQFF. In nucleotides, the CDR3 is TGTGCCAGCAGCTCGGACAGGGGTCCCAATGAGCAGTTCTTC. V is TRBV7-9 and J is TRBJ2-1; 9 nucleotides agree with TRBD1. Germline CDR1 is SEHNR and CDR2 is FQNEAQ (reference sequence). V lost 4 bases to trimming and J lost 6 bases; unmatched junction nucleotides: 4. The CDR3 contains 14 residues.

The rearrangement uses TRBV2 and TRBJ2-1; TRBD2 aligns across 7 bases. Unmatched junction bases numbered 5, after V lost 7 bases and J lost 5 bases. The CDR3 loop spans 13 amino acids. The germline gives CDR1 SNHLY, CDR2 FYNNEI. The CDR3 loop is CASKSGVNNEQFF. The CDR3 nucleotides read TGTGCCAGCAAAAGCGGGGTCAACAATGAGCAGTTCTTC.

The chain links TRBV7-6 to TRBJ2-1; 7 bases fit TRBD2. The germline CDR1 and CDR2 sequences are SGHVS and FNYEAQ. The ends lost 1 base at V and 8 bases at J; junction bases unmatched: 5. The length of the CDR3 is 14 residues. CDR3 sequence (DNA): TGTGCCAGCAGCTTAGGCTCTCTAGCGGATGAGCAGTTCTTC. Protein product: CASSLGSLADEQFF.

The rearrangement links TRBV11-3 to TRBJ2-1; 15 bases line up with TRBD2. The CDR3 consists of 17 residues. With 5 bases clipped from V and 8 bases from J, the junction kept 10 bases outside the gene matches. Germline V gene lookup returns CDR1 SGHNT and CDR2 YENEEA. As DNA, the CDR3 is TGTGCCAGCAGCCTAGGGACTAGCGGGGGGCCTAGCGATGAGCAGTTCTTC. Its protein product is CASSLGTSGGPSDEQFF.

V gene TRBV6-1 combines with J gene TRBJ2-1, with TRBD2 matching over 9 bases. From germline, CDR1 is MNHNS and CDR2 SASEGT. The trim removed 0 bases at V and 6 bases at J, leaving 6 bases unmatched. The CDR3 totals 16 residues. This CDR3 reads CASSEALASGANEQFF. CDR3 DNA: TGTGCCAGCAGTGAAGCTTTGGCTAGCGGGGCCAATGAGCAGTTCTTC.

The V gene is TRBV18, the J gene TRBJ1-1; TRBD1 matches at 7 bases. J lost 1 base, V lost 5 bases, and 7 bases had no gene match. This CDR3 has 15 amino acids. Germline CDR1 reads KGHSH; CDR2 reads LQKENI. In DNA, the CDR3 is TGTGCCAGCTCAACAAGGGGGCTGGGGAACACTGAAGCTTTCTTT. Translated: CASSTRGLGNTEAFF.

The CDR3 here is CASSLGQVTGELFF. CDR3 sequence (DNA): TGTGCCAGCAGCTTGGGACAGGTCACCGGGGAGCTGTTTTTT. The chain combines TRBV7-9 with TRBJ2-2; 8 nucleotides align to TRBD1. Germline CDR1 reads SEHNR; CDR2 reads FQNEAQ (reference sequence). The CDR3 is 14 residues long. V shed 3 bases and J 4 bases; nucleotides not matched to a gene: 1. The variable domain in full, with the rest retrieved from reference TRBV7-9 and TRBJ2-2, is DTGVSQNPRHKITKRGQNVTFRCDPISEHNRLYWYRQTLGQGPEFLTYFQNEAQLEKSRLLSDRFSAERPKGSFSTLEIQRTEQGDSAMYLCASSLGQVTGELFFGEGSRLTVL.

J is TRBJ1-1 and V is TRBV7-9; D ambiguous. Germline V gene sequence: CDR1 SEHNR, CDR2 FQNEAQ (reference sequence). V lost 5 bases, J lost 1 base, and 14 bases lay in between. CDR3 size: 15 residues. DNA of the CDR3: TGTGCCAGCAGCCCACCGGAGCCCCAGAACACTGAAGCTTTCTTT. This codes for CASSPPEPQNTEAFF. The whole variable domain, filled in from reference TRBV7-9 and TRBJ1-1, reads DTGVSQNPRHKITKRGQNVTFRCDPISEHNRLYWYRQTLGQGPEFLTYFQNEAQLEKSRLLSDRFSAERPKGSFSTLEIQRTEQGDSAMYLCASSPPEPQNTEAFFGQGTRLTVV.

The V call is TRBV7-2, the J call TRBJ2-7; 9 bases fit TRBD1. This CDR3 comprises 14 residues. Germline V lookup: CDR1 SGHTA, CDR2 FQGNSA. The V and J ends lost 5 bases and 2 bases, in that order; junction bases with no gene match: 4. CDR3 amino acids: CASSPGTGTYEQYF. CDR3 coding DNA: TGTGCCAGCAGCCCCGGGACAGGGACCTACGAGCAGTACTTC.

The chain employs TRBV21-1 and TRBJ1-2. TRBV21-1 is recorded as a pseudogene. This CDR3 spans 20 amino acids. In nucleotides, the CDR3 is TGTGCCAGCAGCAAAGTTGGGCTTAATAGGGAAAGCGGAGCTAACTATGGCTACACCTTC. This translates into CASSKVGLNRESGANYGYTF.

The CDR3 region has the DNA TGTGCCAGCAGCCGGAATGGACTAGCGGGGGGGCCCGGGGAGACCCAGTACTTC. Residues: CASSRNGLAGGPGETQYF. This sequence joins TRBV7-3 and TRBJ2-5, with TRBD2 matching over 15 bases. Trimming took 5 bases from V and 5 from J; bases not matched to a gene: 12. CDR3 length: 18 residues. Germline loops: CDR1 SGHTA, CDR2 FQGTGA. Full variable domain (remainder filled in from reference TRBV7-3 and TRBJ2-5): GAGVSQTPSNKVTEKGKYVELRCDPISGHTALYWYRQSLGQGPEFLIYFQGTGAADDSGLPNDRFFAVRPEGSVSTLKIQRTERGDSAVYLCASSRNGLAGGPGETQYFGPGTRLLVL.

J is TRBJ2-7 and V is TRBV11-2; 8 positions agree with TRBD1. The CDR3 is 14 residues long. Germline V gene data show CDR1 as SGHAT and CDR2 as FQNNGV. After removal of 3 bases from V and 3 bases from J, the junction contained 4 bases not matched to a gene. In DNA, the CDR3 is TGTGCCAGCAGCTTGGACAGGGTGGTCTACGAGCAGTACTTC. This encodes CASSLDRVVYEQYF. Together with reference TRBV11-2 and TRBJ2-7, the CDR3 gives the full variable domain: EAGVAQSPRYKIIEKRQSVAFWCNPISGHATLYWYQQILGQGPKLLIQFQNNGVVDDSQLPKDRFSAERLKGVDSTLKIQPAKLEDSAVYLCASSLDRVVYEQYFGPGTRLTVT.

CDR3: CASSLGREGNEQFF. The CDR3 DNA sequence: TGCGCCAGCAGCTTGGGCAGGGAGGGCAATGAGCAGTTCTTC. This sequence joins TRBV5-1 and TRBJ2-1; the match to TRBD2 covers 7 bases. CDR1 is SGHRS and CDR2 is YFSETQ in the germline V gene. With 0 bases clipped from V and 6 bases from J, the junction kept 3 bases outside the gene matches. The CDR3 has 14 amino acids. The variable domain in full, with the rest retrieved from reference TRBV5-1 and TRBJ2-1, is KAGVTQTPRYLIKTRGQQVTLSCSPISGHRSVSWYQQTPGQGLQFLFEYFSETQRNKGNFPGRFSGRQFSNSRSEMNVSTLELGDSALYLCASSLGREGNEQFFGPGTRLTVL.

This clone has just a few counts. The rearrangement uses TRBV10-1 and TRBJ2-5, with D possibly matching TRBD2 (5 bases). The germline V gene encodes CDR1 WNHNN and CDR2 SYGVQD (reference sequence). V dropped 6 bases and J dropped 1 base, with 12 bases sitting between them. CDR3 length: 14 residues. CDR3 sequence reads: CASRREGSQETQYF. The DNA for the CDR3 is TGCGCCAGCAGGAGAGAGGGTAGCCAAGAGACCCAGTACTTC.

The chain couples TRBV6-5 to TRBJ1-2; the match to TRBD1 covers 7 bases. CDR1 and CDR2 (germline): MNHEY, SVGAGI. J lost 4 bases, V lost 5 bases, and 7 bases had no gene match. The CDR3 is made up of 14 amino acids. In nucleotides, the CDR3 is TGTGCCAGCAGTCGGGACAGAGACGTCTATGGCTACACCTTC. Its protein product is CASSRDRDVYGYTF.

The CDR3: CASSLETSGGYEQYF. The DNA for the CDR3 is TGTGCCAGCAGCCTCGAGACTAGCGGGGGTTACGAGCAGTACTTC. V and J are TRBV4-2 and TRBJ2-7, with 12 nucleotides matching TRBD2. CDR3 length equals 15 residues. Looked up from germline, CDR1 is LGHNA and CDR2 is YNFKEQ. V dropped 4 bases and J dropped 4; count of bases not matched to a gene: 5.

The chain has TRBV2 and TRBJ2-3, with D possibly TRBD2 on 5 matching bases. Germline assignment: CDR1 SNHLY and CDR2 FYNNEI. CDR3 length equals 16 residues. V was pared by 4 bases and J by 3 bases, with 17 bases between. The CDR3 nucleotides read TGTGCCAGCAGTGCGCTAAGCGGTCCCGGGACAGATACGCAGTATTTT. This gives the protein CASSALSGPGTDTQYF.

The gene calls are TRBV7-9 and TRBJ1-1; tentative D call: TRBD1 (5 bases). The CDR3 spans 18 residues. V was trimmed by 2 bases and J by 0 bases, leaving 19 bases between them. Germline CDR1 reads SEHNR; CDR2 reads FQNEAQ (reference sequence). CDR3 DNA: TGTGCCAGCAGCTTAAAAGTCCCTTCAGGGTATTTGAACACTGAAGCTTTCTTT. Translated, it gives CASSLKVPSGYLNTEAFF.

The V gene is TRBV29-1, the J gene TRBJ2-7, with TRBD1 matching 7 bases. V was clipped by 3 bases and J by 1 base; unmatched bases: 3. CDR1 is SQVTM, CDR2 ANQGSEA, per germline. The length of the CDR3 is 13 residues. As DNA, the CDR3 is TGCAGCGTTGACGAGACAGGGTCCTACGAGCAGTACTTC. This gives the protein CSVDETGSYEQYF.